Sequencing of this TCR beta chain was carried out in a study of graft-versus-host responses after intestinal transplantation. Study as a whole: Every one of the recipients received anti-thymocyte globulin induction and afterwards took tacrolimus and steroids for approximately 3 years.

V lost 0 bases, J lost 4 bases, and 2 bases stayed unmatched. There are 14 residues in the CDR3. CDR1 is SGHKS, CDR2 YYEKEE, per germline (reference sequence). A remark on this clone: Its specificity is unknown.

Sequenced by immunoSEQ multiplex PCR; TCRdb stores in-frame clones only, minus some. This table holds more than 100,000 clones, under 95% found once. The source is a human donor who received an intestinal transplant. The material was unstimulated CD8+ T cells sorted from spleen or lymph node cells, obtained before intestinal transplant. The chain couples TRBV5-5 to TRBJ2-3; 7 nucleotides align to TRBD1. The CDR3 DNA sequence: TGTGCCAGCAGCTTGGCAGGGGGAGCAGATACGCAGTATTTT. Translated: CASSLAGGADTQYF.